Sequencing of this TCR beta chain was carried out in a study of blood T cell repertoires in COVID-19. About the research overall: Acute-phase and convalescent COVID-19 samples originated in the United States, Italy and Spain.

Authors' analysis steps: Scientists estimated how many nucleated cells there were by amplifying reference gene primers. The protocol was immunoSEQ multiplex PCR, while the TCRdb copy is restricted to in-frame clones and leaves out a portion. That table is the source of V, J and clone size, and D and trimming were worked out from the DNA. The sample includes about 250,000 clones, approximately 85% of them seen just once. Seattle patients were enrolled while actively infected and followed longitudinally. Germline values: CDR1 LGHDT, CDR2 YNNKEL (reference sequence). The CDR3 has 16 residues. The J segment lost 4 bases and the V segment lost 1 base, leaving 6 bases of the junction unmatched.

The gene calls are TRBV3-1 (or the pseudogene TRBV3-2) and TRBJ1-5; 8 bases fit TRBD1. The sequence derives from an elderly woman with COVID-19, enrolled during active disease. Material for sequencing was peripheral blood. The DNA of the CDR3 is TGTGCCAGCAGCCAAGTAAGGACAGGGCCAAATCAGCCCCAGCATTTT. Its protein product is CASSQVRTGPNQPQHF.